This T cell receptor beta chain appears in the sequencing data of a study of cytomegalovirus exposure and HLA in healthy donors. PCR amplification relied on 60 Vbeta primers (plus 13 Jbeta primers). Original handling: It was a later analysis that counted tens of millions of unique TCR beta chains, of which about 10 million were shared. TCRdb's table, derived via immunoSEQ multiplex PCR, lists solely in-frame clones and lacks some. V and J calls and clone size are copied from that table; D and trimming were computed from the DNA. Counted here are 200,000 or so clones, over 70% occurring once; the ten biggest clones make up around 4%. This clone was found once. Its antigen is not known. This same CDR3 is encoded by further DNA sequences in the sample. Study findings and constraints: Highly shared variants forming one cluster were likely a sequencing artifact. Across HLA loci, a later analysis found differing TCR association rates, with DRB1 most and HLA-C fewest. Researchers reported in a later analysis that a missense DCLRE1C variant was tied to TCR beta V- and J-gene trimming.

The CDR3 totals 15 residues. Germline CDR1 and CDR2: MGHRA and YSYEKL. V gave up 1 base and J gave up 5 bases, with 14 bases separating them. The chain carries TRBV4-1 and TRBJ2-5; a possible D gene is TRBD2 (5 bases). The clonotype originates from a man aged 50 to 59 in good health and CMV-seronegative. The sequenced sample was PBMCs. CDR3 in DNA: TGCGCCAGCAGCCAAGGGTTAAATCGAGGGGAGACCCAGTACTTC. Translated, it gives CASSQGLNRGETQYF.